Each of the 32 T cell receptor beta chains below was sequenced from the same sample in a study of Graves' ophthalmopathy and Graves' hyperthyroidism. RNA transcripts were the source from which TCR beta CDR3 regions were amplified. Scientists carried out first-round RT-PCR using HTBI primers and then a second-round multiplex PCR. Using its own MiXCR run on the multiplex PCR reads, TCRdb lists one record per CDR3 protein. Among just over 400,000 distinct CDR3 sequences listed, more than 20% were seen once. The sample was peripheral blood. All receptors derive from a woman in her late teens or twenties with stable Graves' hyperthyroidism.

This clonotype was seen at least ten times. The genes are TRBV2 and TRBJ2-2; TRBD2 matches 10 bases. The V gene's germline CDR1 is SNHLY and CDR2 FYNNEI. The CDR3 is 15 residues long. V dropped 6 bases and J dropped 2; count of bases not matched to a gene: 3. The chain's CDR3 is CASRGTSVNTGELFF. In nucleotides, the CDR3 is TGTGCCAGCAGGGGGACTAGCGTCAACACCGGGGAGCTGTTTTTT.

This clonotype was seen repeatedly, ten times or more. J is TRBJ1-3 and V is TRBV6-1; maybe TRBD1 (5 bases). This CDR3 is built from 12 residues. Trimming left V 7 bases short and J 6 bases short, with 10 bases between. CDR1 is MNHNS and CDR2 is SASEGT in the germline V gene. The CDR3: CASKGSINTIYF. The CDR3 DNA follows: TGTGCCAGCAAGGGGTCGATAAACACCATATATTTT.

As for this clonotype: With a much larger clone just one base away, this may be a read error. This rearrangement joins TRBV7-9 to TRBJ2-5; 8 bases align to TRBD1. Germline V gene data show CDR1 as SEHNR and CDR2 as FQNEAQ (reference sequence). The ends lost 7 bases at V and 3 bases at J; junction bases unmatched: 13. There are 16 residues in the CDR3. CDR3 DNA sequence: TGTGCCAGCATCCCCCTTGGGGCAGGGGGCGAAGAGACCCAGTACTTC. It translates to CASIPLGAGGEETQYF.

V and J are TRBV7-2 and TRBJ2-7; 8 bases match TRBD2. CDR3 length: 14 amino acids. Germline assignment: CDR1 SGHTA and CDR2 FQGNSA. V trimming: 5 bases; J trimming: 2 bases; junction bases outside the gene matches: 5. The CDR3 reads CASSTREGAYEQYF. DNA for the CDR3: TGTGCCAGCAGCACCCGGGAGGGCGCCTACGAGCAGTACTTC.

This clonotype occurred many times. The chain recombines TRBV27 with TRBJ1-6; no definite D call. The CDR3 totals 15 residues. V dropped 5 bases and J dropped 0 bases, with 8 bases sitting between them. CDR1 MNHEY and CDR2 SMNVEV come from the germline V gene (reference sequence). CDR3 in DNA: TGTGCCAGCAGTCCCCAGAGCTCCTATAATTCACCCCTCCACTTT. Protein: CASSPQSSYNSPLHF.

This chain uses TRBV6-2 or TRBV6-3 with TRBJ2-7, with D hard to call. The germline gives CDR1 MNHEY, CDR2 SVGEGT. Trimming took off 8 bases at V and 3 bases at J, with 14 bases between the two ends. The length of the CDR3 is 13 residues. The DNA of the CDR3 is TGTGCCAGCCCGGGTCGGCCAAACTACGAGCAGTACTTC. Translation: CASPGRPNYEQYF.

The genes are TRBV13 and TRBJ2-5; D not resolved. V lost 5 bases and J lost 7, with 11 bases in between. The CDR3 loop spans 12 amino acids. Germline-derived CDR1 and CDR2 are PRHDT and FYEKMQ (reference sequence). CDR3 amino acids: CASSHTTGTQYF. The CDR3 bases are TGTGCCAGCAGCCACACGACTGGGACCCAGTACTTC.

The chain joins TRBV11-2 to TRBJ2-7; D unclear. Between the trimmed V and J ends, which lost 5 bases and 3 bases, there was a span of 14 bases. The CDR3 spans 14 residues. Germline CDR1 and CDR2: SGHAT and FQNNGV. This chain's CDR3 is CASSPYTSRYEQYF. DNA for the CDR3: TGTGCCAGCAGCCCGTACACATCCCGCTACGAGCAGTACTTC.

This clonotype was recorded many times. The rearrangement links TRBV2 to TRBJ1-2; the D is unclear. Trimming shortened V by 3 bases and J by 2 bases, and 4 bases separated the two germline ends. Germline V gene lookup returns CDR1 SNHLY and CDR2 FYNNEI. This CDR3 has 12 amino acids. The CDR3 loop is CASSDGNYGYTF. Written as DNA, the CDR3 is TGTGCCAGCAGTGACGGGAACTATGGCTACACCTTC.

In this sample, this clonotype turned up once. The J gene is TRBJ1-5, the V gene TRBV12-3 or TRBV12-4; no definite D call. CDR3 length: 14 residues. Trimming removed 6 bases at V and 2 bases at J, with 11 bases between. The CDR3 region is CASSAVERNQPQHF. For the CDR3, the DNA is TGTGCCAGCAGCGCAGTGGAGCGCAATCAGCCCCAGCATTTT.

This rearrangement joins TRBV11-2 to TRBJ2-7; D is unclear. Trimming cost V 5 bases and J 0 bases, with 17 bases left between them. The CDR3 loop spans 16 amino acids. Germline V CDR1 and CDR2: SGHAT, FQNNGV. As DNA, the CDR3 is TGTGCCAGCAGCCGCACAAAGGCAGGCTTCTCCTACGAGCAGTACTTC. Its protein is CASSRTKAGFSYEQYF. Full variable domain (rest looked up from reference TRBV11-2 and TRBJ2-7): EAGVAQSPRYKIIEKRQSVAFWCNPISGHATLYWYQQILGQGPKLLIQFQNNGVVDDSQLPKDRFSAERLKGVDSTLKIQPAKLEDSAVYLCASSRTKAGFSYEQYFGPGTRLTVT.

This clonotype was detected many times. The V gene is TRBV7-2, the J gene TRBJ1-1; no reliable D call. CDR1 and CDR2 from the germline V gene are SGHTA and FQGNSA. Trimming shortened V by 1 base and J by 7 bases, and 7 bases separated the two germline ends. This CDR3 is built from 12 residues. CDR3 amino acids: CASSLVYREAFF. CDR3 in DNA: TGTGCCAGCAGCTTAGTTTACCGTGAAGCTTTCTTT.

The sample holds many counts of this clonotype. The chain has TRBV7-2 and TRBJ1-2; D might be TRBD1 (5 bases). Per germline, CDR1 SGHTA and CDR2 FQGNSA. The germline V and J ends were trimmed by 2 bases and 4 bases, with 11 bases remaining between them. This CDR3 has 14 residues. The CDR3 here is CASSLLGGAYGYTF. The CDR3 DNA reads as TGTGCCAGCAGCTTATTAGGAGGGGCCTATGGCTACACCTTC. Together with reference TRBV7-2 and TRBJ1-2, the CDR3 gives the full variable domain: GAGVSQSPSNKVTEKGKDVELRCDPISGHTALYWYRQSLGQGLEFLIYFQGNSAPDKSGLPSDRFSAERTGGSVSTLTIQRTQQEDSAVYLCASSLLGGAYGYTFGSGTRLTVV.

This clonotype was seen many times. V is TRBV6-5 and J is TRBJ1-2; D unresolved. Trimming shortened V by 2 bases and J by 0 bases, and 10 bases separated the two germline ends. The CDR3 spans 15 residues. CDR1 MNHEY and CDR2 SVGAGI come from the germline V gene. The CDR3, as DNA: TGTGCCAGCAGTTACGGGCGAGGGTCTAACTATGGCTACACCTTC. It codes for CASSYGRGSNYGYTF.

Note on this clonotype: The missing conserved phenylalanine or tryptophan at the end of this CDR3 makes a read error likely. The chain has TRBV12-3 or TRBV12-4 and TRBJ1-1; D may be TRBD1 (5 bases). V lost 0 bases and J 1 base, leaving 6 bases between the germline ends. This CDR3 has 14 amino acids. The DNA of the CDR3 is TGTGCCAGCAGTTTAGCCGGGGGGAACACTGAAGCTTTCGTT. Its translation: CASSLAGGNTEAFV.

The V gene is TRBV2, the J gene TRBJ2-5; 8 bases agree with TRBD1. J was trimmed by 9 bases and V by 4 bases; bases with no gene match: 13. The CDR3 length is 15 residues. Germline V gives CDR1 SNHLY, CDR2 FYNNEI. The CDR3 DNA follows: TGTGCCAGCAGTGCCGGGACAGGCGGGGAGAGACCCCAGTACTTC. This gives the protein CASSAGTGGERPQYF.

This clonotype has at least ten counts. The chain couples TRBV12-3 or TRBV12-4 to TRBJ2-7, with D unclear. The CDR3 extends over 13 amino acids. Trimming removed 6 bases at V and 6 bases at J, with 15 bases between. The CDR3 region is CASSPMLSTEQYF. The DNA of the CDR3 is TGTGCCAGCAGCCCCATGCTAAGCACCGAGCAGTACTTC.

This clonotype was counted at least ten times. J is TRBJ2-5 and V is TRBV15, with D perhaps given as TRBD1 or TRBD2 (6 bases each). Per the germline V gene, CDR1 is LNHNV and CDR2 is YYDKDF (reference sequence). The CDR3 covers 16 residues. Between the trimmed V and J ends, which lost 8 bases and 0 bases, there was a span of 19 bases. The CDR3 coding sequence is TGTGCCACCGTCCAGCGGAGGGGGTTGTACCAAGAGACCCAGTACTTC. Its protein product is CATVQRRGLYQETQYF. Full variable domain (missing parts from reference TRBV15 and TRBJ2-5): DAMVIQNPRYQVTQFGKPVTLSCSQTLNHNVMYWYQQKSSQAPKLLFHYYDKDFNNEADTPDNFQSRRPNTSFCFLDIRSPGLGDTAMYLCATVQRRGLYQETQYFGPGTRLLVL.

This clonotype was counted ten times or more. The chain couples TRBV19 to TRBJ1-5, with D possibly matching TRBD1 (6 bases). Trimming pared 6 bases from V and 0 bases from J, leaving 12 bases between. Per germline, CDR1 LNHDA and CDR2 SQIVND (reference sequence). The CDR3 length is 15 residues. CDR3 in DNA: TGTGCCAGTAGAGTGACAGGATATAGCAATCAGCCCCAGCATTTT. Translated, it gives CASRVTGYSNQPQHF.

This chain joins TRBV12-3 or TRBV12-4 and TRBJ2-2, with TRBD2 identical over 9 bases. The CDR3 length is 15 residues. V was pared by 5 bases and J by 3 bases, with 4 bases of the junction left unmatched. The CDR3 region has the DNA TGTGCCAGCAGTCCCCGGACTAGCGACACCGGGGAGCTGTTTTTT. Amino acids: CASSPRTSDTGELFF.

In this sample, this clonotype turned up once. The chain combines TRBV7-8 with TRBJ2-7; D not certain. The CDR3 extends over 15 amino acids. V was pared by 5 bases and J by 4 bases, with 18 bases between. Germline values: CDR1 SGHVS, CDR2 FQNEAQ. Here the CDR3 DNA reads TGTGCCAGCAGCATGAACCGGGCTTCTGGGTACGAGCAGTACTTC. Its protein product is CASSMNRASGYEQYF.

This clonotype appeared a single time. The rearrangement uses TRBV27 and TRBJ2-7; TRBD2 agrees at 9 bases. The V gene's germline CDR1 is MNHEY and CDR2 SMNVEV (reference sequence). Germline trimming cut 9 bases from V and 2 bases from J; bases unmatched to any gene: 8. This CDR3 contains 14 residues. The CDR3 protein is CASRSSGKTYEQYF. For the CDR3, the DNA is TGTGCCAGTAGATCTAGCGGGAAAACCTACGAGCAGTACTTC.

This clonotype was recorded a few times. The J gene is TRBJ2-2, the V gene TRBV7-2; TRBD2 aligns across 12 bases. From germline, CDR1 is SGHTA and CDR2 FQGNSA. This CDR3 comprises 15 residues. With 6 bases clipped from V and 7 bases from J, the junction kept 6 bases outside the gene matches. CDR3 coding DNA: TGTGCCAGCAGTGGAGGACTAGCGGGGTTCGGGGAGCTGTTTTTT. Its translation: CASSGGLAGFGELFF.

This clonotype was seen at least ten times. This rearrangement joins TRBV24-1 to TRBJ2-2; 9 nucleotides agree with TRBD1. Germline values: CDR1 KGHDR, CDR2 SFDVKD. This CDR3 spans 14 amino acids. Here the CDR3 reads CRPVPGQGTGELFF. The CDR3 DNA reads TGTAGACCCGTCCCGGGACAGGGAACGGGGGAGCTGTTTTTT.

The V and J genes are TRBV5-1 and TRBJ2-2; possible D gene TRBD2, 5 bases. The CDR3 has 19 amino acids. CDR1 and CDR2 (germline): SGHRS, YFSETQ. V was shortened by 0 bases and J by 3 bases, with 21 bases between the two germline ends. The CDR3 here is CASSLDAGSLSMDTGELFF. The CDR3 nucleotides read TGCGCCAGCAGCTTGGATGCTGGGAGCCTCTCTATGGACACCGGGGAGCTGTTTTTT.

Many counts were recorded for this clonotype. The CDR3 sequence is CATTRGLNQPQHF. CDR3 bases: TGTGCCACTACAAGAGGTCTCAATCAGCCCCAGCATTTT. This chain links TRBV12-3 or TRBV12-4 with TRBJ1-5, with D unresolved. CDR3 length: 13 residues. The V and J ends lost 10 bases and 3 bases respectively, with 13 bases between them.

This clonotype was seen ten or more times. V usage is TRBV6-1 and J usage is TRBJ1-5; tentative D call: TRBD1 (5 bases). There are 12 residues in the CDR3. Trimming shortened V by 4 bases and J by 5 bases, and 6 bases separated the two germline ends. From germline, CDR1 is MNHNS and CDR2 SASEGT. The chain's CDR3 is CASSARDQPQHF. CDR3 nucleotide sequence: TGTGCCAGCAGTGCCAGGGATCAGCCCCAGCATTTT.

This clonotype appeared many times. This rearrangement joins TRBV20-1 to TRBJ2-5; D not certain. Germline V gene data show CDR1 as DFQATT and CDR2 as SNEGSKA (reference sequence). The CDR3 is made up of 12 amino acids. Trimming took 8 bases from V and 3 from J, leaving 13 bases between them. CDR3 sequence (DNA): TGCAGTCCACCCGACCAAGAAGAGACCCAGTACTTC. As protein: CSPPDQEETQYF.

This clonotype was seen ten or more times. This chain connects TRBV2 to TRBJ2-7; 14 bases are a match to TRBD2. This CDR3 is built from 15 residues. V shed 4 bases, J shed 4 bases, and the junction held 3 bases outside the gene matches. CDR1 is SNHLY, CDR2 FYNNEI, per germline. CDR3 region: CASSAGLAGGYEQYF. The CDR3, as DNA: TGTGCCAGCAGTGCAGGACTAGCGGGAGGATACGAGCAGTACTTC.

This clonotype was counted at least ten times. The chain carries TRBV15 and TRBJ2-2; the D is unclear. Per the germline V gene, CDR1 is LNHNV and CDR2 is YYDKDF (reference sequence). V lost 0 bases and J lost 6, with 5 bases in between. The length of the CDR3 is 13 residues. CDR3 nucleotide sequence: TGTGCCACCAGCAGAGATGGCGCCGGGGAGCTGTTTTTT. As protein: CATSRDGAGELFF.

This clonotype has only a few counts. The V call is TRBV6-5, the J call TRBJ1-6; D uncertain. This CDR3 spans 13 amino acids. Trimming took 6 bases from V and 8 from J, leaving 11 bases between them. The germline V gene encodes CDR1 MNHEY and CDR2 SVGAGI. This CDR3 reads CASRGPWDSPLHF. CDR3 DNA: TGTGCCAGCAGGGGTCCCTGGGATTCACCCCTCCACTTT.

Concerning this clonotype: Relative to the germline gene, one junction end is altered; a read error may explain this. The rearrangement uses TRBV4-1 and TRBJ2-5; D is perhaps TRBD2 (6 bases). Germline V CDR1 and CDR2: MGHRA, YSYEKL. This CDR3 spans 14 amino acids. CDR3 sequence: CASSQDPREETKYF. CDR3 DNA: TGCGCCAGCAGCCAAGATCCGCGGGAAGAGACCAAGTACTTC.